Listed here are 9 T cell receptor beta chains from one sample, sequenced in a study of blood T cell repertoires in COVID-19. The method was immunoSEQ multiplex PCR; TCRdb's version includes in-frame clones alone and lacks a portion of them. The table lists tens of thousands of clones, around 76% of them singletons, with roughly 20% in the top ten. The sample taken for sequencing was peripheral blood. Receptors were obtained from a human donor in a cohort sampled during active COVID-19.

As DNA, the CDR3 is TGTGCCAGCACCTCTCCTAGCGGGGGGCAAGAGACCCAGTACTTC. Translation: CASTSPSGGQETQYF. V gene TRBV28 combines with J gene TRBJ2-5; TRBD2 matches at 11 bases. The CDR3 consists of 15 residues. CDR1 is MDHEN and CDR2 is SYDVKM in the germline V gene. The V and J ends lost 7 bases and 2 bases, in that order; junction bases with no gene match: 6.

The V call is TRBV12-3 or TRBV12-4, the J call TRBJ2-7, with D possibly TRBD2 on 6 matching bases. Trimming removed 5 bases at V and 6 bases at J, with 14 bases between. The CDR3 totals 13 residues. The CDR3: CASSAGSGTEQYF. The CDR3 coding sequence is TGTGCCAGCAGTGCGGGGTCAGGGACCGAGCAGTACTTC.

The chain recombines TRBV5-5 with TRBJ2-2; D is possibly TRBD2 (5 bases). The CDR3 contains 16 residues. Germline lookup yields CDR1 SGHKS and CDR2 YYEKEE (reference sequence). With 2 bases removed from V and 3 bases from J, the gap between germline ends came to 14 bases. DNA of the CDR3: TGTGCCAGCAGCTTTTTTAAAGGGAGAGACACCGGGGAGCTGTTTTTT. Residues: CASSFFKGRDTGELFF.

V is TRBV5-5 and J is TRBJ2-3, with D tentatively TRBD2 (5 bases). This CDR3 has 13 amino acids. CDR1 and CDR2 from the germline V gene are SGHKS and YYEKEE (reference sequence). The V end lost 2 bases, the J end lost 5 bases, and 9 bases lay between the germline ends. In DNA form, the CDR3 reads TGTGCCAGCAGCTTAGAGGGAGTAGATACGCAGTATTTT. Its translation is CASSLEGVDTQYF.

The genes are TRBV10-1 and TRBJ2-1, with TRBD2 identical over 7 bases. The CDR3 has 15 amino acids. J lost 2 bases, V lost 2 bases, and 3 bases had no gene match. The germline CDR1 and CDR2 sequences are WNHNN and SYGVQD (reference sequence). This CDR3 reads CASSEPGGTYNEQFF. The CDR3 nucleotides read TGCGCCAGCAGTGAGCCGGGGGGTACCTACAATGAGCAGTTCTTC.

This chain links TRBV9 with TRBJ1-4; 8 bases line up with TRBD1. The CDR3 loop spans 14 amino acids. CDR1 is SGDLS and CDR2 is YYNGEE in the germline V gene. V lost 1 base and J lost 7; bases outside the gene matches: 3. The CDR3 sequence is CASSVSGGGEKLFF. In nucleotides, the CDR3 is TGTGCCAGCAGCGTATCAGGGGGCGGTGAAAAACTGTTTTTT.

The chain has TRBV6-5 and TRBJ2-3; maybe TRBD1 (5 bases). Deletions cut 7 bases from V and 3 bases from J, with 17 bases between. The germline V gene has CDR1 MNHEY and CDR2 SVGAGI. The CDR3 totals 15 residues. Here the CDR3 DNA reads TGTGCCAGCACCCTGCAGGGAAGGTCGACAGATACGCAGTATTTT. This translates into CASTLQGRSTDTQYF.

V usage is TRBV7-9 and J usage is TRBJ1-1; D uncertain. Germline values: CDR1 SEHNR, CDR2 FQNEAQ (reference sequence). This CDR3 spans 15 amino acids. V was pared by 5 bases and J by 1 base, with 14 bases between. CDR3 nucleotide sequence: TGTGCCAGCAGCGGTAGGGCGGGCTCGAACACTGAAGCTTTCTTT. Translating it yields CASSGRAGSNTEAFF.

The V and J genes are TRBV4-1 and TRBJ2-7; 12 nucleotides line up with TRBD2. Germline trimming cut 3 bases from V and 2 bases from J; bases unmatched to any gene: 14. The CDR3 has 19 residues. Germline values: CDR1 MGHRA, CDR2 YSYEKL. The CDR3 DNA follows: TGCGCCAGCAGCCAGGGCGCTAGCGGGGGGGCTGGAATCGCCTACGAGCAGTACTTC. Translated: CASSQGASGGAGIAYEQYF.